A selection of T cell receptor beta chains follows, all from one sample in a study of shared clonotypes between healthy human individuals. Sequencing used immunoSEQ multiplex PCR; TCRdb keeps in-frame clones, though not all of them. The table has 1,400,000 or so clones, 98% to 99% seen once. Sequencing was performed on naive CD4+ T cells sorted from blood. The receptors shown here come from a man aged 30-40 years in good health. CDR3s include the opening cysteine and the closing phenylalanine or tryptophan. Fields, in order: clone size, D gene, J gene, V gene, CDR3 protein, CDR3 DNA. D genes are given only for firm matches. For some rows the clone size is stated as once, few or many, or as a class when expanded; others skip it.

abundance: NA
d_gene: NA
j_gene: TRBJ1-2
v_gene: TRBV18
CDR3aa: CASSPDTNYGYTF
CDR3nt: TGTGCCAGCTCACCGGATACTAACTATGGCTACACCTTC

abundance: NA
d_gene: NA
j_gene: TRBJ1-2
v_gene: TRBV28
CDR3aa: CASSLEAGINYGYTF
CDR3nt: TGTGCCAGCAGTTTAGAGGCAGGGATCAACTATGGCTACACCTTC

abundance: NA
d_gene: NA
j_gene: TRBJ2-2
v_gene: TRBV5-1
CDR3aa: CASQVGTGELFF
CDR3nt: TGCGCCAGCCAAGTGGGCACCGGGGAGCTGTTTTTT

abundance: NA
d_gene: TRBD2
j_gene: TRBJ2-1
v_gene: TRBV7-8
CDR3aa: CASSSLALSGRLNYNEQFF
CDR3nt: TGTGCCAGCAGCTCCCTCGCCCTCAGCGGGAGACTTAACTACAATGAGCAGTTCTTC

abundance: NA
d_gene: NA
j_gene: TRBJ2-2
v_gene: TRBV28
CDR3aa: CASGGIRSQGTGELFF
CDR3nt: TGTGCCTCCGGAGGGATACGTTCCCAGGGGACCGGGGAGCTGTTTTTT

abundance: NA
d_gene: NA
j_gene: TRBJ2-1
v_gene: TRBV5-1
CDR3aa: CASSFGLRPNNRNEQFF
CDR3nt: TGCGCCAGCAGCTTCGGTCTGCGACCTAATAACCGCAATGAGCAGTTCTTC

abundance: NA
d_gene: TRBD2
j_gene: TRBJ2-1
v_gene: TRBV27
CDR3aa: CASSLPGLAGGRAYNEQFF
CDR3nt: TGTGCCAGCAGTTTACCGGGACTAGCGGGAGGGAGGGCCTACAATGAGCAGTTCTTC

abundance: NA
d_gene: NA
j_gene: TRBJ2-7
v_gene: TRBV5-1
CDR3aa: CASSSGARGFNYEQYF
CDR3nt: TGCGCCAGCAGCTCGGGGGCCAGGGGCTTTAACTACGAGCAGTACTTC

abundance: once
d_gene: TRBD1
j_gene: TRBJ1-4
v_gene: TRBV23-1
CDR3aa: CASSQEGQLFATNEKLFF
CDR3nt: TGCGCCAGCAGTCAAGAGGGACAGCTATTTGCAACTAATGAAAAACTGTTTTTT

abundance: NA
d_gene: NA
j_gene: TRBJ1-4
v_gene: TRBV5-1
CDR3aa: CASGSPGEKLFF
CDR3nt: TGCGCCAGCGGGTCCCCTGGTGAAAAACTGTTTTTT

abundance: NA
d_gene: NA
j_gene: TRBJ2-4
v_gene: TRBV18
CDR3aa: CASSQLDSNIQYF
CDR3nt: TGTGCCAGCTCGCAGCTGGACAGTAACATTCAGTACTTC

abundance: NA
d_gene: NA
j_gene: TRBJ2-1
v_gene: TRBV18
CDR3aa: CASHTASTRNNEQFF
CDR3nt: TGTGCCAGCCATACAGCATCGACGAGGAACAATGAGCAGTTCTTC

abundance: NA
d_gene: TRBD1
j_gene: TRBJ1-1
v_gene: TRBV6-5
CDR3aa: CASSHDRDTEAFF
CDR3nt: TGTGCCAGCAGTCACGACAGGGACACTGAAGCTTTCTTT

abundance: NA
d_gene: NA
j_gene: TRBJ2-5
v_gene: TRBV7-6
CDR3aa: CASSLQGGEETQYF
CDR3nt: TGTGCCAGCAGCCTACAGGGAGGGGAAGAGACCCAGTACTTC

abundance: NA
d_gene: NA
j_gene: TRBJ1-2
v_gene: TRBV30
CDR3aa: CAWSLVGGYGYTF
CDR3nt: TGTGCCTGGAGTCTCGTAGGGGGCTATGGCTACACCTTC

abundance: once
d_gene: NA
j_gene: TRBJ1-5
v_gene: TRBV21-1
CDR3aa: CASSKVGSNQPQHF
CDR3nt: TGTGCCAGCAGCAAAGTAGGGAGCAATCAGCCCCAGCATTTT

abundance: NA
d_gene: NA
j_gene: TRBJ1-1
v_gene: TRBV27
CDR3aa: CASSLERGWRAFF
CDR3nt: TGTGCCAGCAGTTTAGAGAGGGGGTGGAGGGCTTTCTTT

abundance: NA
d_gene: NA
j_gene: TRBJ2-7
v_gene: TRBV4-1
CDR3aa: CASSQDPDSRNYEQYF
CDR3nt: TGCGCCAGCAGCCAAGATCCGGACAGTCGGAACTACGAGCAGTACTTC

abundance: NA
d_gene: NA
j_gene: TRBJ2-7
v_gene: TRBV28
CDR3aa: CASSISRAYYEQYF
CDR3nt: TGTGCCAGCAGCATCAGCAGGGCGTACTACGAGCAGTACTTC

abundance: NA
d_gene: NA
j_gene: TRBJ2-3
v_gene: TRBV7-9
CDR3aa: CASSLNPRTQYF
CDR3nt: TGTGCCAGCAGCTTAAACCCGAGAACGCAGTATTTT

abundance: NA
d_gene: NA
j_gene: TRBJ2-6
v_gene: TRBV21-1
CDR3aa: CASSRIRRDETGANVLTF
CDR3nt: TGTGCCAGCAGCAGGATTCGGAGGGATGAGACTGGGGCCAACGTCCTGACTTTC

abundance: NA
d_gene: NA
j_gene: TRBJ2-7
v_gene: TRBV14
CDR3aa: CASSHFLEQYF
CDR3nt: TGTGCCAGCAGCCACTTTCTCGAGCAGTACTTC

abundance: NA
d_gene: TRBD2
j_gene: TRBJ2-1
v_gene: TRBV29-1
CDR3aa: CSTSGSGFDEQFF
CDR3nt: TGCAGTACCAGCGGGAGCGGTTTCGATGAGCAGTTCTTC

abundance: NA
d_gene: NA
j_gene: TRBJ2-3
v_gene: TRBV7-9
CDR3aa: CASSLGQVNTDTQYF
CDR3nt: TGTGCCAGCAGCTTAGGACAGGTGAACACAGATACGCAGTATTTT

abundance: NA
d_gene: TRBD2
j_gene: TRBJ2-7
v_gene: TRBV6-5
CDR3aa: CASSTSGDSYEQYF
CDR3nt: TGTGCCAGCAGTACTAGCGGGGACTCCTACGAGCAGTACTTC

abundance: NA
d_gene: TRBD2
j_gene: TRBJ2-3
v_gene: TRBV30
CDR3aa: CAWSGGGAGPDTQYF
CDR3nt: TGTGCCTGGAGTGGGGGAGGGGCAGGGCCAGATACGCAGTATTTT

abundance: NA
d_gene: NA
j_gene: TRBJ2-5
v_gene: TRBV25-1
CDR3aa: CASSPLHRQETQYF
CDR3nt: TGTGCCAGCAGTCCTCTCCATCGACAAGAGACCCAGTACTTC

abundance: NA
d_gene: TRBD2
j_gene: TRBJ2-5
v_gene: TRBV27
CDR3aa: CASSSLAGAGETQYF
CDR3nt: TGTGCCAGCAGTTCCCTAGCGGGAGCGGGGGAGACCCAGTACTTC

abundance: NA
d_gene: NA
j_gene: TRBJ2-2
v_gene: TRBV27
CDR3aa: CASSSRDLTGELFF
CDR3nt: TGTGCCAGCAGTTCCCGGGACCTCACCGGGGAGCTGTTTTTT

abundance: NA
d_gene: TRBD1
j_gene: TRBJ1-1
v_gene: TRBV28
CDR3aa: CASRGTGLTEAFF
CDR3nt: TGTGCCAGCAGAGGGACAGGGCTCACTGAAGCTTTCTTT

abundance: NA
d_gene: TRBD2
j_gene: TRBJ2-7
v_gene: TRBV19
CDR3aa: CASSSKGTSNSEQYF
CDR3nt: TGTGCCAGTAGCTCCAAAGGGACTAGCAATTCCGAGCAGTACTTC

abundance: once
d_gene: NA
j_gene: TRBJ2-2
v_gene: TRBV27
CDR3aa: CASSFGTHSTGELFF
CDR3nt: TGTGCCAGCAGTTTTGGGACCCATTCCACCGGGGAGCTGTTTTTT

abundance: once
d_gene: TRBD2
j_gene: TRBJ2-2
v_gene: TRBV18
CDR3aa: CASSPIAGGNTGELFF
CDR3nt: TGTGCCAGCTCACCCATAGCGGGGGGCAACACCGGGGAGCTGTTTTTT

abundance: NA
d_gene: NA
j_gene: TRBJ1-2
v_gene: TRBV28
CDR3aa: CASRSGTRNGYTF
CDR3nt: TGTGCCAGCAGATCGGGAACCCGGAATGGCTACACCTTC

abundance: NA
d_gene: NA
j_gene: TRBJ2-6
v_gene: TRBV28
CDR3aa: CASSLLGFSGANVLTF
CDR3nt: TGTGCCAGCAGTTTATTAGGGTTCTCTGGGGCCAACGTCCTGACTTTC

abundance: once
d_gene: NA
j_gene: TRBJ2-3
v_gene: TRBV29-1
CDR3aa: CSEMAGSDTQYF
CDR3nt: TGCAGCGAAATGGCGGGGAGCGATACGCAGTATTTT

abundance: NA
d_gene: TRBD1
j_gene: TRBJ2-7
v_gene: TRBV7-8
CDR3aa: CASSPEGALSYEQYF
CDR3nt: TGTGCCAGCAGCCCAGAGGGGGCTCTTTCCTACGAGCAGTACTTC

abundance: NA
d_gene: TRBD1
j_gene: TRBJ2-6
v_gene: TRBV2
CDR3aa: CASRQTGWPGANVLTF
CDR3nt: TGTGCCAGCAGGCAGACAGGGTGGCCTGGGGCCAACGTCCTGACTTTC

abundance: NA
d_gene: NA
j_gene: TRBJ2-3
v_gene: TRBV14
CDR3aa: CASSHGDTQYF
CDR3nt: TGTGCCAGCAGCCATGGTGATACGCAGTATTTT

abundance: NA
d_gene: NA
j_gene: TRBJ2-1
v_gene: TRBV15
CDR3aa: CATSRDKGPSEQFF
CDR3nt: TGTGCCACCAGCAGAGATAAGGGGCCCAGTGAGCAGTTCTTC

abundance: NA
d_gene: NA
j_gene: TRBJ2-7
v_gene: TRBV5-6
CDR3aa: CASSEPDLSYEQYF
CDR3nt: TGTGCCAGCAGCGAGCCGGACCTCTCCTACGAGCAGTACTTC

abundance: few
d_gene: NA
j_gene: TRBJ1-2
v_gene: TRBV30
CDR3aa: CAWSVLGAGVGYGYTF
CDR3nt: TGTGCCTGGAGTGTACTCGGGGCGGGGGTTGGCTATGGCTACACCTTC

abundance: once
d_gene: NA
j_gene: TRBJ2-2
v_gene: TRBV7-2
CDR3aa: CASSPEHGAGSTGELFF
CDR3nt: TGTGCCAGCAGCCCTGAACATGGCGCAGGGAGCACCGGGGAGCTGTTTTTT

abundance: NA
d_gene: TRBD2
j_gene: TRBJ2-5
v_gene: TRBV5-1
CDR3aa: CASSFRSTSAGEAQYF
CDR3nt: TGCGCCAGCAGCTTCCGCTCGACTAGCGCTGGTGAGGCCCAGTACTTC

abundance: NA
d_gene: NA
j_gene: TRBJ1-1
v_gene: TRBV25-1
CDR3aa: CASSEPDSTEAFF
CDR3nt: TGTGCCAGCAGTGAACCCGATAGCACTGAAGCTTTCTTT

abundance: NA
d_gene: NA
j_gene: TRBJ2-2
v_gene: TRBV7-2
CDR3aa: CASSLYQRSTGELFF
CDR3nt: TGTGCCAGCAGCTTATACCAGCGTTCCACCGGGGAGCTGTTTTTT

abundance: once
d_gene: NA
j_gene: TRBJ2-1
v_gene: TRBV18
CDR3aa: CASSPPTGSYNEQFF
CDR3nt: TGTGCCAGCTCACCACCGACAGGCTCCTACAATGAGCAGTTCTTC

abundance: NA
d_gene: TRBD1
j_gene: TRBJ2-7
v_gene: TRBV29-1
CDR3aa: CSVKNRQGALNEQYF
CDR3nt: TGCAGCGTCAAGAATCGACAGGGGGCTTTGAACGAGCAGTACTTC

abundance: NA
d_gene: NA
j_gene: TRBJ1-2
v_gene: TRBV6-1
CDR3aa: CASSDGDYYGYTF
CDR3nt: TGTGCCAGCAGTGATGGGGACTACTATGGCTACACCTTC

abundance: NA
d_gene: NA
j_gene: TRBJ2-7
v_gene: TRBV19
CDR3aa: CASRTTSDRFTYEQYF
CDR3nt: TGTGCCAGTAGGACCACCTCCGACAGGTTCACCTACGAGCAGTACTTC